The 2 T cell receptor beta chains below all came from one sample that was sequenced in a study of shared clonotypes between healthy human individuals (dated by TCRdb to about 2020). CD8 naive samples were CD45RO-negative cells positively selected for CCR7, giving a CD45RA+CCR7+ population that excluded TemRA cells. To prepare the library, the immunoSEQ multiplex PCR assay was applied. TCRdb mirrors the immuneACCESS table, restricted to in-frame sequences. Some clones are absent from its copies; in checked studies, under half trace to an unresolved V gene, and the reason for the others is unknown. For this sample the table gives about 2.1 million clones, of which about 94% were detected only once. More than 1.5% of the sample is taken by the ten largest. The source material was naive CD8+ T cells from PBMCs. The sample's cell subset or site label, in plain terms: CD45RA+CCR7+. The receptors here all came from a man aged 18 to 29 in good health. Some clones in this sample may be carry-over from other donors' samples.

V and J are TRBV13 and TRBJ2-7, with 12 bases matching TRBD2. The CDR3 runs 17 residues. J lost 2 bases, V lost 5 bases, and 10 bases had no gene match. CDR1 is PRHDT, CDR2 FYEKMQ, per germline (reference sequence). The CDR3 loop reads CASSLTLTSGRAYEQYF. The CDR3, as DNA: TGTGCCAGCAGCCTAACCCTGACTAGCGGGAGAGCCTACGAGCAGTACTTC. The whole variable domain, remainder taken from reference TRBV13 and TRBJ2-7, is AAGVIQSPRHLIKEKRETATLKCYPIPRHDTVYWYQQGPGQDPQFLISFYEKMQSDKGSIPDRFSAQQFSDYHSELNMSSLELGDSALYFCASSLTLTSGRAYEQYFGPGTRLTVT.

For the CDR3, the DNA is TGCAGCGCCAGCGGGACTGCTGAAGGTGAGCAGTTCTTC. Translation gives CSASGTAEGEQFF. The rearrangement joins TRBV29-1 to TRBJ2-1; 7 positions agree with TRBD2. Germline values: CDR1 SQVTM, CDR2 ANQGSEA. V lost 7 bases to trimming and J lost 9 bases; unmatched junction nucleotides: 12. This CDR3 region has 13 residues.